A single sample is the source of the 9 T cell receptor beta chains below, sequenced in a study of cytomegalovirus exposure and HLA in healthy donors. Primers: 60 Vbeta forward and 13 Jbeta reverse. Sequencing used immunoSEQ multiplex PCR; TCRdb keeps in-frame clones, though not all of them. This sample has about 130,000 clones; over 65% occur once, and the top ten carry less than 4%. Specimen: PBMCs. These receptor sequences come from a man aged 40-55 years in good health and CMV-seropositive.

J is TRBJ2-1 and V is TRBV5-1; 9 bases agree with TRBD1. There are 13 residues in the CDR3. J was trimmed by 6 bases and V by 5 bases; bases with no gene match: 3. Germline V gene sequence: CDR1 SGHRS, CDR2 YFSETQ. Here the CDR3 reads CASRVTGGNEQFF. Here the CDR3 DNA reads TGCGCCAGCAGGGTGACAGGGGGCAATGAGCAGTTCTTC. Filled out from reference TRBV5-1 and TRBJ2-1, the complete variable domain reads KAGVTQTPRYLIKTRGQQVTLSCSPISGHRSVSWYQQTPGQGLQFLFEYFSETQRNKGNFPGRFSGRQFSNSRSEMNVSTLELGDSALYLCASRVTGGNEQFFGPGTRLTVL.

The count of this clone is one. J is TRBJ2-1 and V is TRBV15; 12 bases map to TRBD2. With V trimmed by 4 bases and J by 3 bases, 7 bases remained unmatched. Germline CDR1 reads LNHNV; CDR2 reads YYDKDF (reference sequence). The CDR3 consists of 17 residues. The CDR3 loop is CATSKRTSGEFYNEQFF. The DNA of the CDR3 is TGTGCCACCAGCAAGAGGACTAGCGGGGAGTTCTACAATGAGCAGTTCTTC.

This clone was counted once. This sequence joins TRBV6-4 and TRBJ1-6, with 10 bases aligning to TRBD1. J lost 6 bases, V lost 2 bases, and 1 base had no gene match. Germline V lookup: CDR1 MRHNA, CDR2 SNTAGT. The CDR3 runs 15 residues. The CDR3 sequence: CASSDGDRGNSPLHF. The CDR3 region has the DNA TGTGCCAGCAGTGACGGGGACAGGGGTAATTCACCCCTCCACTTT.

The chain's CDR3 is CASSIEGTGHSPLHF. CDR3 bases: TGTGCCAGTAGTATTGAGGGGACAGGGCATTCACCCCTCCACTTT. V gene TRBV19 combines with J gene TRBJ1-6; 9 bases align to TRBD1. Germline values: CDR1 LNHDA, CDR2 SQIVND (reference sequence). Unmatched junction bases numbered 5, after V lost 3 bases and J lost 8 bases. CDR3 length equals 15 residues.

The CDR3 region is CASSLVSRDSQKGPPTQYF. Here the CDR3 DNA reads TGTGCCAGCAGCTTAGTCTCCCGGGACAGCCAAAAGGGGCCCCCCACGCAGTATTTT. V is TRBV7-6 and J is TRBJ2-3; the match to TRBD1 covers 7 bases. The V gene end was trimmed by 1 base and the J gene end by 9 bases; junction bases not matched to a gene: 22. Per the germline V gene, CDR1 is SGHVS and CDR2 is FNYEAQ. The CDR3 sequence is 19 residues long.

This chain uses TRBV5-1 with TRBJ2-7, with TRBD1 matching over 9 bases. This CDR3 contains 15 residues. V dropped 3 bases and J dropped 2; count of bases not matched to a gene: 6. CDR1 is SGHRS and CDR2 is YFSETQ in the germline V gene. This CDR3 reads CASSSGTGSAYEQYF. In nucleotides, the CDR3 is TGCGCCAGCAGCTCTGGGACAGGGAGCGCCTACGAGCAGTACTTC.

The V gene is TRBV10-3, the J gene TRBJ2-1, with 7 nucleotides matching TRBD1. This CDR3 region has 16 residues. Per germline, CDR1 ENHRY and CDR2 SYGVKD. The ends lost 0 bases at V and 7 bases at J; junction bases unmatched: 9. CDR3 amino acids: CAISESKGGKENEQFF. The CDR3 DNA is TGTGCCATCAGTGAGTCGAAAGGGGGCAAGGAGAATGAGCAGTTCTTC.

The J gene is TRBJ2-2, the V gene TRBV2; 10 bases fit TRBD2. Germline V gene data show CDR1 as SNHLY and CDR2 as FYNNEI. This CDR3 is built from 15 residues. V gave up 6 bases and J gave up 1 base; unmatched junction bases: 2. The CDR3 coding sequence is TGTGCCAGCAGGAGACTAGCGGGGAACACCGGGGAGCTGTTTTTT. This encodes CASRRLAGNTGELFF. The complete variable domain, with remaining parts taken from reference TRBV2 and TRBJ2-2, reads EPEVTQTPSHQVTQMGQEVILRCVPISNHLYFYWYRQILGQKVEFLVSFYNNEISEKSEIFDDQFSVERPDGSNFTLKIRSTKLEDSAMYFCASRRLAGNTGELFFGEGSRLTVL.

The chain links TRBV7-2 to TRBJ2-3; D possibly corresponds to TRBD1 (6 bases). V was pared by 6 bases and J by 2 bases, with 9 bases between. Germline CDR1 reads SGHTA; CDR2 reads FQGNSA. The CDR3 has 13 amino acids. The chain's CDR3 is CASSRDNTDTQYF. As DNA, the CDR3 is TGTGCCAGCAGTCGGGACAACACAGATACGCAGTATTTT.